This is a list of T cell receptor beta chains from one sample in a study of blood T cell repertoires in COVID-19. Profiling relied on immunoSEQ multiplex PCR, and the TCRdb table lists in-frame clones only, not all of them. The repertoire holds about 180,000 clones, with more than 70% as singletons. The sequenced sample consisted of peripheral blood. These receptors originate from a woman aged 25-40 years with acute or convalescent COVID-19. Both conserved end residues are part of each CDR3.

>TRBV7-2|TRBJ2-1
CASSLDSAYNEQFF
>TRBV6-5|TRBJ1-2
CASSYFGQDGYTF
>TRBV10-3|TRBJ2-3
CAISGSADTQYF
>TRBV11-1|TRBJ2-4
CASSLDGSRSIQYF
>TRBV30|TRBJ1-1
CAWSVEVSEAFF
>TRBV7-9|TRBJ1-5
CASSFSNQPQHF
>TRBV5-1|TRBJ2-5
CASSLQGGSEETQYF
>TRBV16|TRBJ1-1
CASSQISRDTEAFF
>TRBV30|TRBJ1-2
CAWSAGYGYTF
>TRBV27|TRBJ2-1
CASSPLLRGGQFF
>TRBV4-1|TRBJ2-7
CASSQSRGGYEQYF
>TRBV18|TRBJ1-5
CASSEGDSQPQHF
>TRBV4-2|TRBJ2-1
CASSLTSGPFNEQFF
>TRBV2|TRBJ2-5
CASRPRDRVQETQYF
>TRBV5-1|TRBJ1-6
CASRGQDGNSPLHF
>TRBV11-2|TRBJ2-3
CASSPSGQSTDTQYF
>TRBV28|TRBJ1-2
CASSSVGQGNSYTF
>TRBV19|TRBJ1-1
CASTHRGVGTEAFF
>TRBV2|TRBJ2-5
CASDKGALQETQYF
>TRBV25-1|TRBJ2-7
CASSECGSPQFLEQYF
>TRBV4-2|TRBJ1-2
CASSLGQGSNYGYTF
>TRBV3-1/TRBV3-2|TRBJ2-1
CASSQVGGRLISAYNEQFF
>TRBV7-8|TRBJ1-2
CASSRGTADNYGYTF